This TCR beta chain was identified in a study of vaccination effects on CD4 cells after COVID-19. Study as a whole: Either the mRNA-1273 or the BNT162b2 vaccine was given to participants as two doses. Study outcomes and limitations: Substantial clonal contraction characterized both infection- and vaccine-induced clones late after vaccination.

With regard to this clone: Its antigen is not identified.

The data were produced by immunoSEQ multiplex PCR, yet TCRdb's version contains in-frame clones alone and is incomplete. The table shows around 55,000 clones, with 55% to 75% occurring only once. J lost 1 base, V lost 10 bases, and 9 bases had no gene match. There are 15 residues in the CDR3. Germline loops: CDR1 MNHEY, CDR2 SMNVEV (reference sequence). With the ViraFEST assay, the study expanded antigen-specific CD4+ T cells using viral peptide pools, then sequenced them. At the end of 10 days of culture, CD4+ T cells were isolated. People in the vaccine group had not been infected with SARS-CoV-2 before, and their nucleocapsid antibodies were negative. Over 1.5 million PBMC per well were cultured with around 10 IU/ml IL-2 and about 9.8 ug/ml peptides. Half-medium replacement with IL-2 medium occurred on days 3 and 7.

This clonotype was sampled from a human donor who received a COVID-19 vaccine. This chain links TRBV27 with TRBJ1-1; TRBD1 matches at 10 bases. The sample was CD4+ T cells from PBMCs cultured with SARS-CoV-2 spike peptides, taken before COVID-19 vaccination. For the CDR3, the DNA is TGTGCCACCCTGGGGACAGGGGCCAAGAACACTGAAGCTTTCTTT. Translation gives CATLGTGAKNTEAFF.